A selection of T cell receptor beta chains follows, all from one sample in a study of T cells in Graves' hyperthyroidism and ophthalmopathy. Each CDR3 protein gets one entry after TCRdb re-called the multiplex PCR reads with MiXCR. Among approximately 570,000 distinct CDR3 sequences listed, 15% to 20% were seen once. Sequenced sample: blood. These receptors came from a man aged 40-49 years with Graves' ophthalmopathy. Both conserved end residues are part of each CDR3. A D gene is named only where the DNA matches it firmly. Size values are once, few and many counts, or a class for expanded clones, and some rows have none.

CDR3 length	J gene	D gene	clone size	V gene	CDR3 protein	CDR3 DNA
14	TRBJ2-7	TRBD2	-	TRBV6-2/TRBV6-3	CASSSGGGNYEQYF	TGTGCCAGCAGTTCTGGCGGGGGGAACTACGAGCAGTACTTC
15	TRBJ2-7	-	many	TRBV28	CASSLGAANSYEQYF	TGTGCCAGCAGTTTAGGGGCAGCGAATTCCTACGAGCAGTACTTC
12	TRBJ2-7	-	-	TRBV5-1	CASSLERTQQYF	TGCGCCAGCAGCTTGGAGAGGACCCAGCAGTACTTC
12	TRBJ1-1	-	-	TRBV6-1	CATLVPVTEAFF	TGTGCCACCTTGGTTCCAGTCACTGAAGCTTTCTTT
15	TRBJ2-3	-	few	TRBV14	CASSRQATSTDTQYF	TGTGCCAGCAGCCGTCAGGCGACTAGCACAGATACGCAGTATTTT
16	TRBJ2-4	-	many	TRBV28	CASSPASSLAKNIQYF	TGTGCCAGCAGCCCAGCTAGCTCTTTAGCCAAAAACATTCAGTACTTC
18	TRBJ2-1	-	-	TRBV7-2	CASSLAGVGSRSYNEQFF	TGTGCCAGCAGCTTAGCCGGCGTCGGGTCCCGCTCCTACAATGAGCAGTTCTTC
15	TRBJ1-5	-	-	TRBV5-6	CASSLGPLGNQPQHF	TGTGCCAGCAGCTTGGGACCCTTGGGCAATCAGCCCCAGCATTTT
14	TRBJ1-2	-	-	TRBV29-1	CSVVGGGGNYGYTF	TGCAGCGTTGTAGGGGGGGGGGGGAACTATGGCTACACCTTC
13	TRBJ1-1	-	few	TRBV19	CASSDGAYTEAFF	TGTGCCAGTAGTGACGGGGCTTACACTGAAGCTTTCTTT
15	TRBJ2-1	-	-	TRBV18	CASSPSGFSYNEQFF	TGTGCCAGCTCTCCGAGCGGGTTCTCCTACAATGAGCAGTTCTTC
16	TRBJ2-1	TRBD2	many	TRBV11-2	CASSLGASGTYNEQFF	TGTGCCAGCAGCTTAGGAGCTAGCGGGACCTACAATGAGCAGTTCTTC
14	TRBJ2-1	TRBD2	many	TRBV5-1	CASKLAGDYNEQFF	TGCGCCAGCAAACTAGCGGGAGATTACAATGAGCAGTTCTTC
13	TRBJ1-5	-	few	TRBV15	CATSRGGERPQHF	TGTGCCACCAGCAGAGGGGGAGAACGGCCCCAGCATTTT
16	TRBJ2-5	TRBD1	few	TRBV7-9	CASSLSLQGARETQYF	TGTGCCAGCAGCTTAAGCCTACAGGGGGCGCGAGAGACCCAGTACTTC
14	TRBJ2-1	TRBD2	many	TRBV24-1	CATSGGRSYNEQFF	TGTGCCACCAGTGGCGGGAGATCGTACAATGAGCAGTTCTTC
15	TRBJ1-6	-	few	TRBV20-1	CSARIGTGPNSPLHF	TGCAGTGCTAGGATCGGCACAGGGCCAAATTCACCCCTCCACTTT
14	TRBJ2-5	-	-	TRBV10-3	CAISEGLGSETQYF	TGTGCCATCAGTGAAGGGTTAGGGTCGGAGACCCAGTACTTC